Presented here are 23 T cell receptor beta chains from one specimen sequenced in a study of CD8 T cells in Susac syndrome. An input of 0.5 to 1 ug of RNA was subjected to reverse transcription using random hexamers. TCRdb re-analysed the immunoSEQ multiplex PCR reads in MiXCR, keeping a single row per CDR3 protein. The sample holds 150,000 to 250,000 distinct CDR3 sequences, 90% to 95% seen once. Specimen: CD4+ T cells from PBMCs. Source of these receptors: a human donor with multiple sclerosis.

The rearrangement links TRBV20-1 to TRBJ2-7, with no clear D. CDR3 size: 11 residues. The germline V gene encodes CDR1 DFQATT and CDR2 SNEGSKA (reference sequence). Trimming pared 6 bases from V and 0 bases from J, leaving 6 bases between. DNA for the CDR3: TGCAGTGCCAGCCTCTCCTACGAGCAGTACTTC. Encoded protein: CSASLSYEQYF.

The chain employs TRBV12-3 or TRBV12-4 and TRBJ2-4; D is unclear. The CDR3 consists of 11 residues. V was trimmed by 3 bases and J by 4 bases, leaving 1 base between them. The CDR3 reads CASSFKNIQYF. DNA of the CDR3: TGTGCCAGCAGTTTTAAAAACATTCAGTACTTC.

The chain carries TRBV29-1 and TRBJ1-4, with D hard to call. The V end was cut by 5 bases, the J end by 5 bases, with 9 bases between. There are 12 residues in the CDR3. CDR1 is SQVTM, CDR2 ANQGSEA, per germline. The DNA for the CDR3 is TGCAGCGTTAACAGAGAAAATGAAAAACTGTTTTTT. It codes for CSVNRENEKLFF.

The chain uses TRBV9 and TRBJ2-7; TRBD2 aligns across 12 bases. The CDR3 covers 15 residues. Germline values: CDR1 SGDLS, CDR2 YYNGEE. J gave up 4 bases and V 0 bases, and 2 bases lay outside the gene matches. The CDR3 sequence is CASSVGLAGAYEQYF. The CDR3 DNA is TGTGCCAGCAGCGTAGGACTAGCGGGAGCGTACGAGCAGTACTTC. The whole variable domain, filled in from reference TRBV9 and TRBJ2-7, reads DSGVTQTPKHLITATGQRVTLRCSPRSGDLSVYWYQQSLDQGLQFLIQYYNGEERAKGNILERFSAQQFPDLHSELNLSSLELGDSALYFCASSVGLAGAYEQYFGPGTRLTVT.

The rearrangement joins TRBV6-5 to TRBJ1-6; D not resolved. Germline V gives CDR1 MNHEY, CDR2 SVGAGI. The CDR3 covers 14 residues. Trimming took off 2 bases at V and 10 bases at J, with 12 bases between the two ends. CDR3 bases: TGTGCCAGCAGTTACGGTTGGGTATCCTCACCCCTCCACTTT. Translating it yields CASSYGWVSSPLHF.

The genes are TRBV9 and TRBJ2-6, with 7 bases lining up with TRBD1. Germline V gene data show CDR1 as SGDLS and CDR2 as YYNGEE. The junction had 2 bases not matched to a gene; V was cut back by 4 bases and J by 4 bases. CDR3 length: 14 residues. The CDR3 DNA sequence: TGTGCCAGCAGCAGGGGGCCGGGGGCCAACGTCCTGACTTTC. Its translation is CASSRGPGANVLTF.

CDR3 residues: CASSKDRRGDEQFF. DNA of the CDR3: TGTGCCAGCAGCAAGGACAGGAGGGGTGATGAGCAGTTCTTC. This chain connects TRBV21-1 to TRBJ2-1; TRBD1 reflects the table's D call only, with no check against the DNA. TRBV21-1 is an annotated pseudogene. The CDR3 contains 14 residues.

The rearrangement links TRBV29-1 to TRBJ1-2; perhaps TRBD1 as D (6 bases). There are 12 residues in the CDR3. Trimming shortened V by 6 bases and J by 8 bases, and 16 bases separated the two germline ends. Germline CDR1 is SQVTM and CDR2 is ANQGSEA. This chain's CDR3 is CSVMTGGDGYTF. DNA of the CDR3: TGCAGCGTAATGACAGGCGGAGACGGCTACACCTTC.

The rearrangement links TRBV20-1 to TRBJ1-5; the D gene is possibly TRBD1 (5 bases). In germline, CDR1 is DFQATT, CDR2 SNEGSKA (reference sequence). The V and J ends lost 1 base and 9 bases respectively, with 19 bases between them. The CDR3 loop spans 15 amino acids. The CDR3, as DNA: TGCAGTGCTAGAGTGGGAGACAGTGTCCGAGGGCCCCAGCATTTT. It codes for CSARVGDSVRGPQHF.

The CDR3 region is CASSLMGVGPSNQPQHF. DNA for the CDR3: TGTGCCAGCAGTTTGATGGGGGTAGGACCTTCGAATCAGCCCCAGCATTTT. The chain carries TRBV27 and TRBJ1-5, with D perhaps matching TRBD1 (5 bases). This CDR3 region has 17 residues. Germline loops: CDR1 MNHEY, CDR2 SMNVEV (reference sequence). V was pared by 3 bases and J by 4 bases, with 19 bases between.

The chain carries TRBV5-6 and TRBJ2-7, with 9 bases aligning to TRBD2. The CDR3 runs 14 residues. The germline V gene has CDR1 SGHDT and CDR2 YYEEEE. The V and J ends lost 2 bases and 6 bases, in that order; junction bases with no gene match: 6. The CDR3 coding sequence is TGTGCCAGCAGCTTAGGGAGGACTAGCGTCGAGCAGTACTTC. Translating it yields CASSLGRTSVEQYF.

The chain employs TRBV7-8 and TRBJ2-7; either TRBD1 or TRBD2 may supply D (5 bases each). V shed 1 base and J shed 4 bases, with 20 bases lying between them. The germline V gene has CDR1 SGHVS and CDR2 FQNEAQ. CDR3 length equals 17 residues. CDR3 in DNA: TGTGCCAGCAGCTTAGTACTCCGGGGCCTAGCCTTTTACGAGCAGTACTTC. Its protein product is CASSLVLRGLAFYEQYF.

The J gene is TRBJ2-1, the V gene TRBV3-1, with D uncertain. The V and J ends lost 1 base and 8 bases respectively, with 12 bases between them. This CDR3 comprises 14 residues. Germline CDR1 and CDR2: LGHDT and YNNKEL (reference sequence). The CDR3 is CASSQGRTPDEQFF. In DNA, the CDR3 is TGTGCCAGCAGCCAAGGACGGACGCCAGATGAGCAGTTCTTC.

The chain is built from TRBV20-1 and TRBJ2-3; a possible D gene is TRBD2 (5 bases). The CDR3 runs 14 residues. The germline V gene encodes CDR1 DFQATT and CDR2 SNEGSKA (reference sequence). V shed 3 bases and J shed 0 bases, with 10 bases lying between them. In DNA form, the CDR3 reads TGCAGTGCTAGGGGCGGGCCTAGCACAGATACGCAGTATTTT. Protein product: CSARGGPSTDTQYF.

The J gene is TRBJ2-5, the V gene TRBV6-5, with a possible D match to TRBD2 (6 bases). Germline V lookup: CDR1 MNHEY, CDR2 SVGAGI. V lost 2 bases and J lost 0, with 10 bases in between. The CDR3 extends over 15 amino acids. The CDR3: CASSYTGTHQETQYF. The CDR3 nucleotides read TGTGCCAGCAGTTACACCGGGACTCACCAAGAGACCCAGTACTTC.

The gene calls are TRBV4-2 and TRBJ2-1, with D possibly being TRBD1 (6 bases). CDR1 and CDR2 (germline): LGHNA, YNFKEQ. This CDR3 has 15 residues. V was shortened by 1 base and J by 4 bases, with 11 bases between the two germline ends. The CDR3 DNA reads TGTGCCAGCAGCCAAGTTGCAGGGGCTTACAATGAGCAGTTCTTC. Residues: CASSQVAGAYNEQFF.

This chain connects TRBV25-1 to TRBJ1-5; D might be TRBD1 (5 bases). V dropped 3 bases and J dropped 6 bases, with 12 bases sitting between them. The CDR3 has 14 amino acids. Germline loops: CDR1 MGHDK, CDR2 SYGVNS. The CDR3 loop is CASSEDEGSQPQHF. The CDR3 bases are TGTGCCAGCAGTGAGGACGAGGGGAGTCAGCCCCAGCATTTT.

This chain connects TRBV20-1 to TRBJ2-7, with 9 bases that match TRBD2. CDR3 length: 14 residues. Germline CDR1 and CDR2: DFQATT and SNEGSKA (reference sequence). With V trimmed by 0 bases and J by 5 bases, 5 bases remained unmatched. The CDR3 DNA reads as TGCAGTGCTAGAGATGGTCTAGCGGGGAACGAGCAGTACTTC. Its translation: CSARDGLAGNEQYF.

The chain recombines TRBV29-1 with TRBJ2-3, with D unresolved. Germline CDR1 SQVTM, CDR2 ANQGSEA. This CDR3 comprises 12 residues. Trimming cost V 7 bases and J 0 bases, with 8 bases left between them. As DNA, the CDR3 is TGCAGCGGTGTCCCTAGCACAGATACGCAGTATTTT. It specifies CSGVPSTDTQYF.

This clonotype was seen a handful of times. The chain recombines TRBV27 with TRBJ2-5, with unresolved D. CDR3 size: 13 residues. Trimming took off 3 bases at V and 1 base at J, with 6 bases between the two ends. From germline, CDR1 is MNHEY and CDR2 SMNVEV (reference sequence). CDR3 sequence: CASSFHSQETQYF. For the CDR3, the DNA is TGTGCCAGCAGTTTTCACTCCCAAGAGACCCAGTACTTC.

V is TRBV29-1 and J is TRBJ2-1; TRBD2 matches at 9 bases. The CDR3 contains 15 residues. Germline-derived CDR1 and CDR2 are SQVTM and ANQGSEA. Germline trimming cut 4 bases from V and 7 bases from J; bases unmatched to any gene: 11. In DNA form, the CDR3 reads TGCAGCGTTGGCGGGAGGGCCTTATGGGGGAATGAGCAGTTCTTC. Its translation: CSVGGRALWGNEQFF.

This chain links TRBV2 with TRBJ1-1; unclear D gene. The CDR3 is made up of 11 amino acids. The germline gives CDR1 SNHLY, CDR2 FYNNEI. The CDR3 spells CAGRINTEAFF. For the CDR3, the DNA is TGTGCGGGCAGAATAAACACTGAAGCTTTCTTT.

The chain has TRBV15 and TRBJ2-7; D perhaps matches TRBD2 (5 bases). V was trimmed by 11 bases and J by 5 bases, leaving 19 bases between them. CDR3 length: 13 amino acids. Germline V gene data show CDR1 as LNHNV and CDR2 as YYDKDF (reference sequence). The CDR3 reads CAAGLSIHDEQYF. CDR3 nucleotides: TGTGCCGCTGGACTCTCTATACACGACGAGCAGTACTTC.